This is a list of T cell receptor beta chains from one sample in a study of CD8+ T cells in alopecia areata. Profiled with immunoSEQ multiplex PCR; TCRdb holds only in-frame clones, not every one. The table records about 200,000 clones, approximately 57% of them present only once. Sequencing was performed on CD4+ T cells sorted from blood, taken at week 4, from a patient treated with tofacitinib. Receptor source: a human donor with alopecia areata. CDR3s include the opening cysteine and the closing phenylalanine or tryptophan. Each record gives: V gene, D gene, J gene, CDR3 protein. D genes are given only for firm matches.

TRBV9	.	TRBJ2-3	CASSVRGEHTDTQYF
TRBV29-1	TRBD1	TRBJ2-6	CSVALQGAGANVLTF
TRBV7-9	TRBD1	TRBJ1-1	CASSRGQYTEAFF
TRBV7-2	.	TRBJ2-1	CASSFDINEQFF
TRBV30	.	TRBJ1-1	CAWSVGARTEAFF
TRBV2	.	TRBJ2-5	CASKSGQGEETQYF
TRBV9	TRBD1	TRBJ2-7	CASSLGQGNYEQYF
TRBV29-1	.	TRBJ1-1	CSVGRRMNTEAFF
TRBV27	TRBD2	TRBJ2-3	CASSSGGRGDTQYF
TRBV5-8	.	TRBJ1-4	CASSLGAVEKLFF
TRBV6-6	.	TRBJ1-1	CASSYVQGLNTEAFF
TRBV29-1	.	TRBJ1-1	CSGLRRGTEAFF
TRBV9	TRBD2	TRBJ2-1	CASSVDPSGTNEQFF
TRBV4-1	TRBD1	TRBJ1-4	CASSQVPGQSVLFF
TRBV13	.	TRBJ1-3	CASSLLSGNTIYF
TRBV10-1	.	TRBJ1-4	CASSDGGTGEKLFF
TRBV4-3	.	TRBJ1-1	CASSPRLLDSEAFF
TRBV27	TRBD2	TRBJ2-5	CASSLTSGAETQYF
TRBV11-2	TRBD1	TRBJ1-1	CASSILTGKNTEAFF
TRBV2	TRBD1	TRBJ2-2	CASRQGAITGELFF
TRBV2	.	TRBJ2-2	CASNGAGTGELFF
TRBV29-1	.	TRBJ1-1	CSAFNGLGEAFF
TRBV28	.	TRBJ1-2	CASSFQKGQTF
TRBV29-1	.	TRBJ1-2	CSVDFDRTSGYTF
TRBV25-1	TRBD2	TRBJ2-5	CASSPVVSGDNQETQYF
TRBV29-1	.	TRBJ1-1	CSVGGSRVLMLNTEAFF
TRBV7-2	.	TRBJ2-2	CASLPALRNTGELFF
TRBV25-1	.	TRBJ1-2	CASGGTAYGYTF
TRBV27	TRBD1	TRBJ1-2	CASSATGGRGGYTF
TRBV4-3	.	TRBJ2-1	CASSPDRLDEQFF
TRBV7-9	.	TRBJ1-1	CASSLNWKGGTEAFF
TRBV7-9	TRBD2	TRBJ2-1	CASSLGLAGDEQFF
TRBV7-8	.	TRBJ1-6	CASSQPTSRYNSPLHF
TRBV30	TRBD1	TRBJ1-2	CAWSQGAFGYTF
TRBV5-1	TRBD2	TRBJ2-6	CASSPSETSSSGANVLTF
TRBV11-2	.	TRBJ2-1	CASSSLEPVYNEQFF
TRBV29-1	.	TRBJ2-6	CSVVWAGGANVLTF
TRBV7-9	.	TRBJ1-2	CASSFLGGGYTF
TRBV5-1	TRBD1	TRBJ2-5	CASTSGQGQETQYF
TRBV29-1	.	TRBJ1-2	CSAAGGKGYTF
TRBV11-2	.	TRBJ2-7	CASSPGDRLRYEQYF
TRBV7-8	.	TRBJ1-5	CASSSKGAQPQHF
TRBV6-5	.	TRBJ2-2	CASSPFVGKLFF
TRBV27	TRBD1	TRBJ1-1	CASSFLRGRGDTEAFF
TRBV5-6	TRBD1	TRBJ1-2	CASSRPGQGMSGYTF
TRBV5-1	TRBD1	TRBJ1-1	CASSSTGTGVEAFF